This TCR beta chain was identified in a study of B cell selection in AIRE deficiency (dated by TCRdb to the late 2010s). Notes on the research overall: TCRbeta repertoires of sorted blood CD4+ conventional T cells and regulatory T cells were compared between AIRE-deficient patients and healthy controls. The TCR-sequenced cohort comprised roughly five AIRE-deficient APECED patients and roughly five healthy control donors. Results and caveats for the whole study, not just this receptor: Only TCRbeta chains were sequenced; 35% to 40% of shared healthy-donor Treg sequences also occurred in healthy Tconv, possibly because of differing TCRalpha chains. CDR3s were shorter in shared Treg sequences, reflecting a bias toward rearrangements that have few non-templated nucleotide insertions. About 30.6% of the Treg TCRbeta sequences shared among healthy donors were detected in patient Tconv cells, suggesting that Treg-biased clones are diverted into the Tconv compartment. TCRBV gene usage, CDR3 length and TCR diversity in Tconv and Treg cells from AIRE-deficient patients were found to be similar to those in cells from healthy donors. Among several thousand shared Treg TCRbeta sequences, 30% to 40% were found to be shared only among healthy donors and approximately 9.3% only among patients, suggesting that Treg selection is less efficient in the absence of AIRE.

A word on this clone: The specificity of this receptor is unknown. No quality values exist for individual bases; no much larger clone is one base distant.

Conventional CD4 T cells were sorted as cells that were CD4+CD127+. The healthy donors who provided the control samples were not related to the patients. Tconv and Treg cells for TCRbeta sequencing were sorted on a FACSAria flow cytometer. Sorted cells were collected into 5-ml round-bottom polystyrene tubes, and dry cell pellets were frozen at -80°C before sequencing. The CDR3 spans 14 residues, from the cysteine through the phenylalanine. The kept DNA is CDR3 alone, 42 bases in frame from the first base. For CDR1 and CDR2, the germline V gene lists SNHLY and FYNNEI. V lost 7 bases and J lost 7 bases; the stretch between them is 19 bases long. TCRbeta chain sequencing was performed with the immunoSEQ platform. For the original study's pipeline: About 1x10^5 distinct in-frame TCRbeta sequences from patients and roughly 1.3x10^5 from healthy donors were obtained from pooled conventional T cell repertoires. Treg TCRbeta sequences found in two or more individuals were defined as public, and these public Treg TCRbeta sequences were then searched for in Tconv repertoires. To test for differences between groups, Mann-Whitney U tests with Bonferroni-Dunn correction were run in GraphPad Prism 7.03. TCRdb mirrors the immuneACCESS table, restricted to in-frame sequences. Some clones are absent from its copies; in checked studies, under half trace to an unresolved V gene, and the reason for the others is unknown. The V and J calls and clone size come from that table; D and trimming were worked out from the DNA. The sample data list 23,000 or so clones, and 95% of these were observed just once. The ten most abundant clones make up 0.2% to 0.3% of the sample.

The clonotype comes from a human donor in good health. The material sequenced was CD4+CD127+ conventional T cells sorted from PBMCs. Recombination linked TRBV2 to TRBJ1-2; matching of 5 bases hints at TRBD1 as the D gene. For the CDR3, the sequence is CASTVQVGVGGYTF. The DNA sequence is given as TGTGCCAGCACCGTACAGGTTGGGGTCGGTGGCTACACCTTC. The full variable domain, with segments outside the CDR3 supplied by the reference TRBV2 and TRBJ1-2 proteins, appears as EPEVTQTPSHQVTQMGQEVILRCVPISNHLYFYWYRQILGQKVEFLVSFYNNEISEKSEIFDDQFSVERPDGSNFTLKIRSTKLEDSAMYFCASTVQVGVGGYTFGSGTRLTVV.